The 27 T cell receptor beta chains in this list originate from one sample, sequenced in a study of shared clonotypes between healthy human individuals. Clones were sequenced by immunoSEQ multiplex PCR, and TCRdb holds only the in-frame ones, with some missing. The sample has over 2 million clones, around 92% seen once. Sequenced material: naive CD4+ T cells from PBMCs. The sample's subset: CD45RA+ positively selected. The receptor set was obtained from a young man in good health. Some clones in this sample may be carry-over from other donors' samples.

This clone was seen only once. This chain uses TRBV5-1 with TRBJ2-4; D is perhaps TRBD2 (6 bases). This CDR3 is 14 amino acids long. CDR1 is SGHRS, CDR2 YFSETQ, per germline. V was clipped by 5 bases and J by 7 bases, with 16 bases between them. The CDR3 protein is CASSRDSELNIQYF. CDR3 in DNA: TGCGCCAGCAGTCGGGACTCGGAACTGAACATTCAGTACTTC.

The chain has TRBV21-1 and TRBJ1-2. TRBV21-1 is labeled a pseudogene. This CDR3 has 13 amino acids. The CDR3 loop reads CASSIGRPYGYTF. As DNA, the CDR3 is TGTGCCAGCAGCATAGGTCGGCCCTATGGCTACACCTTC.

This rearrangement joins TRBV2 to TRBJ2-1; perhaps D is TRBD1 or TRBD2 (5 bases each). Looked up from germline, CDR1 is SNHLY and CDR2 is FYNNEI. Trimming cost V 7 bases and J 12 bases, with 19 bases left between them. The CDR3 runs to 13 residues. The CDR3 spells CASTLGPPWGQFF. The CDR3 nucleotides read TGTGCCAGCACCTTGGGACCCCCTTGGGGGCAGTTCTTC.

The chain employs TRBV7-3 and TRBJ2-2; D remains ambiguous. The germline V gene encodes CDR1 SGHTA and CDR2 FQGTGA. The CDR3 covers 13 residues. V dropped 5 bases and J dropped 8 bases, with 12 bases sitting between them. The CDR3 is CASSVQQEGELFF. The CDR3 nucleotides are TGTGCCAGCAGCGTCCAGCAAGAGGGGGAGCTGTTTTTT.

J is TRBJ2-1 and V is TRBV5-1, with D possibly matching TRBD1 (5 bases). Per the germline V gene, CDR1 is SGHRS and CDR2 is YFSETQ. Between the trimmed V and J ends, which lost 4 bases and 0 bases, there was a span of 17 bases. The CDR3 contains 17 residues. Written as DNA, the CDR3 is TGCGCCAGCAGCCAAGTTCCCACAGGCAGCTCCTACAATGAGCAGTTCTTC. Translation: CASSQVPTGSSYNEQFF.

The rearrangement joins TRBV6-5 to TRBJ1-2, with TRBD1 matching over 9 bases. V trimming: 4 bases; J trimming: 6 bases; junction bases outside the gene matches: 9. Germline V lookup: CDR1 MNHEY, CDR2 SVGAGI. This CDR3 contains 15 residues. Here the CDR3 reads CASSFTGTGSHGYTF. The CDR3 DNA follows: TGTGCCAGCAGTTTCACCGGGACAGGGTCTCATGGCTACACCTTC.

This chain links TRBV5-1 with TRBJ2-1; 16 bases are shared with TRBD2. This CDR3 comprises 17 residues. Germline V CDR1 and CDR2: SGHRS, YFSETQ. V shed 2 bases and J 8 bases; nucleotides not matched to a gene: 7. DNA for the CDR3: TGCGCCAGCAGCTTAGGGACTAGCGGGAGGGCCGCCCATGAGCAGTTCTTC. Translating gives CASSLGTSGRAAHEQFF. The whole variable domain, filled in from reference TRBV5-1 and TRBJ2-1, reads KAGVTQTPRYLIKTRGQQVTLSCSPISGHRSVSWYQQTPGQGLQFLFEYFSETQRNKGNFPGRFSGRQFSNSRSEMNVSTLELGDSALYLCASSLGTSGRAAHEQFFGPGTRLTVL.

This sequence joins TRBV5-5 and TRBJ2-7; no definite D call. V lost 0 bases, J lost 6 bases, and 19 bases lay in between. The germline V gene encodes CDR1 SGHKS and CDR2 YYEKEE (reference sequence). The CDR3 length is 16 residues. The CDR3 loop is CASSLAGGAYVVEQYF. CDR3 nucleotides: TGTGCCAGCAGCTTGGCCGGCGGAGCCTACGTAGTCGAGCAGTACTTC.

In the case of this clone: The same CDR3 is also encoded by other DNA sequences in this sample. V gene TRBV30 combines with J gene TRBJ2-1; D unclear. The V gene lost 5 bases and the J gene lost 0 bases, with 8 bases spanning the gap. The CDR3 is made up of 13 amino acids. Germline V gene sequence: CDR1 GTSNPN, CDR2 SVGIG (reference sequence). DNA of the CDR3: TGTGCCTGGTCAGGAGACTCCTACAATGAGCAGTTCTTC. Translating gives CAWSGDSYNEQFF.

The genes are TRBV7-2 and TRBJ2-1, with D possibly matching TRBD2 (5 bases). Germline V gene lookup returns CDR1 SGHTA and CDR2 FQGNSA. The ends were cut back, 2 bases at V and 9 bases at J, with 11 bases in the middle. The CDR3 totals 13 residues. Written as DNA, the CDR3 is TGTGCCAGCAGCTTACGTGCAGCGGTTGAGCAGTTCTTC. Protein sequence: CASSLRAAVEQFF.

The DNA of the CDR3 is TGTGCCAGCAGTGAAGGGCCAGCGGCACAAGAGACCCAGTACTTC. Its translation is CASSEGPAAQETQYF. The chain employs TRBV6-1 and TRBJ2-5, with D tentatively TRBD2 (5 bases). V shed 1 base and J shed 2 bases, with 11 bases lying between them. CDR3 length: 15 amino acids. Germline V gene sequence: CDR1 MNHNS, CDR2 SASEGT.

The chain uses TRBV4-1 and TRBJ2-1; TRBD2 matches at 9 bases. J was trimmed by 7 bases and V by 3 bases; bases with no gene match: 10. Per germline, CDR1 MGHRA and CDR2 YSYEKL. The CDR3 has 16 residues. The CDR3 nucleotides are TGCGCCAGCAGCCAGCCTACTAGCGGGTTGCAGAATGAGCAGTTCTTC. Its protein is CASSQPTSGLQNEQFF.

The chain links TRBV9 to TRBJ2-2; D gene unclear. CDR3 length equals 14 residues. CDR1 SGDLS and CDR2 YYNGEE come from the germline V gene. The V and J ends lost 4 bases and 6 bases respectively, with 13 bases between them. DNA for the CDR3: TGTGCCAGCAGCTTACGGACGGCGGCCGGGGAGCTGTTTTTT. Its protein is CASSLRTAAGELFF.

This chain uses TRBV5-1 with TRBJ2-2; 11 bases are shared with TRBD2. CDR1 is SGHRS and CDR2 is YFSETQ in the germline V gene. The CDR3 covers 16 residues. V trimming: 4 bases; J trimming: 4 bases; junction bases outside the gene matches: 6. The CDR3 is CASSVAGGLSTGELFF. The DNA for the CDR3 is TGCGCCAGCAGCGTAGCGGGAGGGCTTAGCACCGGGGAGCTGTTTTTT.

The CDR3 reads CASREALGPDTQYF. The CDR3 bases are TGCGCCAGCAGGGAGGCCTTGGGGCCAGATACGCAGTATTTT. The V gene is TRBV5-1, the J gene TRBJ2-3; TRBD1 or TRBD2 may be the D gene (5 bases each). Germline V gene sequence: CDR1 SGHRS, CDR2 YFSETQ. V gave up 5 bases and J gave up 4 bases, with 14 bases separating them. The CDR3 sequence is 14 residues long.

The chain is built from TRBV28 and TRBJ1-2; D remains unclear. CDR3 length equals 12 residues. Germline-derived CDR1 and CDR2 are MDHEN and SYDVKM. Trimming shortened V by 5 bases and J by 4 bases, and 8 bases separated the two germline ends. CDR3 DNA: TGTGCCAGCAGTAGGGAGGGCTATGGCTACACCTTC. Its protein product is CASSREGYGYTF.

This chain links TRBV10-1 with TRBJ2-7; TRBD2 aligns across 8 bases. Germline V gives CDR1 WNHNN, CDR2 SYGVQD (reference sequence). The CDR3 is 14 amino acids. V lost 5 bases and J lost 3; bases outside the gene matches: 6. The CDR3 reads CASSKAGGFYEQYF. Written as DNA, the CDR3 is TGCGCCAGCAGTAAGGCGGGAGGCTTCTACGAGCAGTACTTC.

The CDR3 region is CASSLSHRFDSPLHF. The CDR3 bases are TGTGCCAGCAGCTTATCTCACAGGTTCGATTCACCCCTCCACTTT. V usage is TRBV7-2 and J usage is TRBJ1-6; the D gene is possibly TRBD1 (5 bases). Germline CDR1 is SGHTA and CDR2 is FQGNSA. V was trimmed by 2 bases and J by 8 bases, leaving 13 bases between them. This CDR3 comprises 15 residues. Using reference TRBV7-2 and TRBJ1-6 for the parts outside the CDR3, the full variable domain is GAGVSQSPSNKVTEKGKDVELRCDPISGHTALYWYRQSLGQGLEFLIYFQGNSAPDKSGLPSDRFSAERTGGSVSTLTIQRTQQEDSAVYLCASSLSHRFDSPLHFGNGTRLTVT.

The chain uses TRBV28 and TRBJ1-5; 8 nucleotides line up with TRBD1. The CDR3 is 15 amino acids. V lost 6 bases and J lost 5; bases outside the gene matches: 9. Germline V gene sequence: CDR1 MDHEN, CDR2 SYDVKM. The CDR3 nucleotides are TGTGCCAGCAGCCAGAGCCCAGGGGGCGATCAGCCCCAGCATTTT. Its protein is CASSQSPGGDQPQHF.

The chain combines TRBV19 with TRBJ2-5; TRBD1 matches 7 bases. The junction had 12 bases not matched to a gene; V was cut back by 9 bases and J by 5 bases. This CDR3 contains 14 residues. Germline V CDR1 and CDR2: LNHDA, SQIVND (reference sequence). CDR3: CASRKGGAQETQYF. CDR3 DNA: TGTGCCAGCCGAAAAGGGGGCGCACAGGAGACCCAGTACTTC.

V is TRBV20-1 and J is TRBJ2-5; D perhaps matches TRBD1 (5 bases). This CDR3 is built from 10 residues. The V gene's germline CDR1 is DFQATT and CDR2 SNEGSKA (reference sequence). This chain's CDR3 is CSPPGETQYF. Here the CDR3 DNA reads TGCAGCCCCCCAGGGGAGACCCAGTACTTC.

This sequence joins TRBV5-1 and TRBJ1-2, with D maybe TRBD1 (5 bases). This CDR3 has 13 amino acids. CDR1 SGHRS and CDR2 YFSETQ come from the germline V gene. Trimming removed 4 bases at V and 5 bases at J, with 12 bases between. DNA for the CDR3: TGCGCCAGCAGCCTGACAGCCGCTTATGGCTACACCTTC. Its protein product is CASSLTAAYGYTF.

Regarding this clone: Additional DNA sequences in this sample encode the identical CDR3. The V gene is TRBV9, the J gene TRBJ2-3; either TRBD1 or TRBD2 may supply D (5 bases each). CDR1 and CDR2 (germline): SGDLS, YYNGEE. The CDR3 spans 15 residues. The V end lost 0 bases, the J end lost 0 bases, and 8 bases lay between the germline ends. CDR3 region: CASSVVGVSTDTQYF. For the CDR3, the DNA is TGTGCCAGCAGCGTAGTGGGGGTGAGCACAGATACGCAGTATTTT.

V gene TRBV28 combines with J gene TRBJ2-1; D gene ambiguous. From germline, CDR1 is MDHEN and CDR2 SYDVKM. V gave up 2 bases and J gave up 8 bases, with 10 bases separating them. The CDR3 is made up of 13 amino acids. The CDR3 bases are TGTGCCAGCAGTTTAATGGGTGCCGATGAGCAGTTCTTC. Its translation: CASSLMGADEQFF.

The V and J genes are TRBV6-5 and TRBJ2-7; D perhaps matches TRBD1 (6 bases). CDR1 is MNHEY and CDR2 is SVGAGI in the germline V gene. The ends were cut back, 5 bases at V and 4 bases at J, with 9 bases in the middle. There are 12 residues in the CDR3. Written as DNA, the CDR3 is TGTGCCAGCAGTCAGGGGCAGTACGAGCAGTACTTC. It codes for CASSQGQYEQYF.

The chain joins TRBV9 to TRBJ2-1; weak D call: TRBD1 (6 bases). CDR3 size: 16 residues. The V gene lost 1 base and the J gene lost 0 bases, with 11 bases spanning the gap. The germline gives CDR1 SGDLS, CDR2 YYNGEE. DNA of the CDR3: TGTGCCAGCAGCGTAATACAGGGCAGCTCCTACAATGAGCAGTTCTTC. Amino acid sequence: CASSVIQGSSYNEQFF.

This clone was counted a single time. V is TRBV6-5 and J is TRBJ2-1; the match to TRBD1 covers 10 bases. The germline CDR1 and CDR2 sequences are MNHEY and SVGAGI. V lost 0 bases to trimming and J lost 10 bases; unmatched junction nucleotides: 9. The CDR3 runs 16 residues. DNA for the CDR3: TGTGCCAGCAGTTACTCGAGGGACAGGGGTACGCGGGAGCAGTTCTTC. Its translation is CASSYSRDRGTREQFF.